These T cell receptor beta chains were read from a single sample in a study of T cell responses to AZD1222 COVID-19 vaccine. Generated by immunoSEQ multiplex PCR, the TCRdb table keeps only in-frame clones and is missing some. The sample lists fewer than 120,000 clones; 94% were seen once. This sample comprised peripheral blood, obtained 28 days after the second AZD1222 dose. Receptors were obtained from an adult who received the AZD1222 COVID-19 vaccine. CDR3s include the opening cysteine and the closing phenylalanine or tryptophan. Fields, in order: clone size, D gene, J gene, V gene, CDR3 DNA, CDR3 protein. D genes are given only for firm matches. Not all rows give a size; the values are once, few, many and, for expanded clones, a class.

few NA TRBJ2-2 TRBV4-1 TGCGCCAGCAGCCAAGTTCGAACCGGGGAGCTGTTTTTT CASSQVRTGELFF
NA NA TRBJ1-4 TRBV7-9 TGTGCCAGCAGCTCTATAGAAAAACTGTTTTTT CASSSIEKLFF
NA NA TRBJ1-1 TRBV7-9 TGTGCCAGCAGCGTTAGCCAGGGAGCGTATACTGAAGCTTTCTTT CASSVSQGAYTEAFF
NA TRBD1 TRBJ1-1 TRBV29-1 TGCAGCGTTCCCAGAGGACAGGTCCTGAACACTGAAGCTTTCTTT CSVPRGQVLNTEAFF
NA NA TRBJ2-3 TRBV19 TGTGCCAGTAGTATGTCATCTAGCACAGATACGCAGTATTTT CASSMSSSTDTQYF
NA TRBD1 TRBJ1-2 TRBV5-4 TGTGCCAGCAGCTTAACAGGGGGTATCGGGGGCTACACCTTC CASSLTGGIGGYTF
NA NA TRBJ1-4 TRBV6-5 TGTGCCAGCAGGCCGCCGGGCGTTCGTGAAAAACTGTTTTTT CASRPPGVREKLFF
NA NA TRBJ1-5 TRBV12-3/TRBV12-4 TGTGCCAGCAGTTTCCAACAGCAGCCCCAGCATTTT CASSFQQQPQHF
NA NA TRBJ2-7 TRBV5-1 TGCGCCAGCAGGAGACACGCAAACGCCTACGAGCAGTACTTC CASRRHANAYEQYF
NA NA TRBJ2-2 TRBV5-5 TGTGCCAGCAGCTTAAGTACCATGAACACCGGGGAGCTGTTTTTT CASSLSTMNTGELFF
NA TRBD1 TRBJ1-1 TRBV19 TGTGCCAGTAGTTTGTCCGGACAGGGGAACACTGAAGCTTTCTTT CASSLSGQGNTEAFF
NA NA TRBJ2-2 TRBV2 TGTGCCAGCAGTAATCAACAGATCGCCGGGGAGCTGTTTTTT CASSNQQIAGELFF
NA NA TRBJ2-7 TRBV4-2 TGTGCCAGCAGCCAAGGACCGCTGAAAGGAGCTTATGAGCAGTACTTC CASSQGPLKGAYEQYF
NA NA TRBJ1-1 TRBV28 TGTGCCAGCAGCCTTATTCTCTCGAACACTGAAGCTTTCTTT CASSLILSNTEAFF
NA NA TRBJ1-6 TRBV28 TGTGCCAGCGGGGGCAGCGATCGAGAAGATAATTCACCCCTCCACTTT CASGGSDREDNSPLHF
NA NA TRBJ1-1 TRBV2 TGTGCCAGCAGTGACTCGGGGGTAAGAAACACTGAAGCTTTCTTT CASSDSGVRNTEAFF
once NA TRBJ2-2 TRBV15 TGTGCCACCAGCAGAGATGCTCTAACCGGGGAGCTGTTTTTT CATSRDALTGELFF
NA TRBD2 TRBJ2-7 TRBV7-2 TGTGCCAGCAGCGCCAGACTAGCGGGGATACCCTACGAGCAGTACTTC CASSARLAGIPYEQYF
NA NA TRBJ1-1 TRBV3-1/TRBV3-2 TGTGCCAGCAGCCCACGCTGGAACACTGAAGCTTTCTTT CASSPRWNTEAFF
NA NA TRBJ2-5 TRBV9 TGTGCCAGCAGCGTAGTAGGAGGGATAGTGTACTTC CASSVVGGIVYF
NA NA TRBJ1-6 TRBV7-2 TGTGCCAGCTCGGCAGCTAGCTCCTATAATTCACCCCTCCACTTT CASSAASSYNSPLHF
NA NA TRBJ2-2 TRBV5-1 TGCGCCAGCAGCCGGGGCCCCACCGGGGAGCTGTTTTTT CASSRGPTGELFF
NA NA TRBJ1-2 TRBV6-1 TGTGCCAGCAGTGACGATCTAGGGGGGAGCCTCTATGGCTACACCTTC CASSDDLGGSLYGYTF
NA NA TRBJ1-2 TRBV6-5 TGTGCCAGCAGGACAGCTAACTATGGCTACACCTTC CASRTANYGYTF